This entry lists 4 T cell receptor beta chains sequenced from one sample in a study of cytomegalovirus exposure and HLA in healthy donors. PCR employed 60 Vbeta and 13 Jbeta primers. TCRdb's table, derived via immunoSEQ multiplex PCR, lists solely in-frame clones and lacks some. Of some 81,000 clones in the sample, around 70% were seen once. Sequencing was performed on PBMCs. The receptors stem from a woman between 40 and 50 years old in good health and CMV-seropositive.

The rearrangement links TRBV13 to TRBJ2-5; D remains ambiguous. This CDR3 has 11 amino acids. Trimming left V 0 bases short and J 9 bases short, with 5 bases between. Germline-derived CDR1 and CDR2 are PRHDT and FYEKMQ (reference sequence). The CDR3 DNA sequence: TGTGCCAGCAGCTTAGGCCCGGCCCAGTACTTC. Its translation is CASSLGPAQYF.

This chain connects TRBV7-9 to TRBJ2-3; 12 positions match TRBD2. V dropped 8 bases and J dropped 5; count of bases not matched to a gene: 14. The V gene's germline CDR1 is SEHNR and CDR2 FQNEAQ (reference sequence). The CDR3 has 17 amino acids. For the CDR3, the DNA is TGTGCCAGCTCTGGACTAGCGGGGCACGGCCTAGTAGATACGCAGTATTTT. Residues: CASSGLAGHGLVDTQYF.

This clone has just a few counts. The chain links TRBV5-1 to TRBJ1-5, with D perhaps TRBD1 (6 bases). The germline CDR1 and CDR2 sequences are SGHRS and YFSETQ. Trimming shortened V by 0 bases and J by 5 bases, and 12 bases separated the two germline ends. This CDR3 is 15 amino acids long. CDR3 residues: CASSLEGGSDQPQHF. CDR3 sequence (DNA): TGCGCCAGCAGCTTGGAAGGGGGATCGGATCAGCCCCAGCATTTT.

The CDR3 DNA follows: TGTGCCAGCAGTGTTGAGGGGACTTGGACTGAAGCTTTCTTT. This translates into CASSVEGTWTEAFF. V and J are TRBV2 and TRBJ1-1, with a tentative D call TRBD1 (5 bases). Germline CDR1 is SNHLY and CDR2 is FYNNEI. V lost 4 bases and J lost 5, with 14 bases in between. The CDR3 has 14 amino acids. The full variable domain, in which reference TRBV2 and TRBJ1-1 provide the parts outside the CDR3, is EPEVTQTPSHQVTQMGQEVILRCVPISNHLYFYWYRQILGQKVEFLVSFYNNEISEKSEIFDDQFSVERPDGSNFTLKIRSTKLEDSAMYFCASSVEGTWTEAFFGQGTRLTVV.